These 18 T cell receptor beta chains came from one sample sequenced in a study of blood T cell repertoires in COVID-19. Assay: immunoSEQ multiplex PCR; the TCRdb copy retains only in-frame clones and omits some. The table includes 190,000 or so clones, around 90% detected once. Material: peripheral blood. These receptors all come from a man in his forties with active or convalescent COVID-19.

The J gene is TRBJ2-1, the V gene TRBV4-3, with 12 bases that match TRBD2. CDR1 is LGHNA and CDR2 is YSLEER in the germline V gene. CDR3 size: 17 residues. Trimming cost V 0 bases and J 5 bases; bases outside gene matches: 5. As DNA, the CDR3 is TGCGCCAGCAGCCAAGATTCTCGACTAGCGGGGGACAATGAGCAGTTCTTC. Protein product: CASSQDSRLAGDNEQFF.

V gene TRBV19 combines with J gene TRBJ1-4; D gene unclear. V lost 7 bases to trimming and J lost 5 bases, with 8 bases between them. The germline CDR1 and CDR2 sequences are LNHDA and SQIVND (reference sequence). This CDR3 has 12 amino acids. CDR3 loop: CASNFQNEKLFF. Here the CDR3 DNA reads TGTGCCAGTAATTTCCAGAATGAAAAACTGTTTTTT. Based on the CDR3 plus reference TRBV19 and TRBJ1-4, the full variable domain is DGGITQSPKYLFRKEGQNVTLSCEQNLNHDAMYWYRQDPGQGLRLIYYSQIVNDFQKGDIAEGYSVSREKKESFPLTVTSAQKNPTAFYLCASNFQNEKLFFGSGTQLSVL.

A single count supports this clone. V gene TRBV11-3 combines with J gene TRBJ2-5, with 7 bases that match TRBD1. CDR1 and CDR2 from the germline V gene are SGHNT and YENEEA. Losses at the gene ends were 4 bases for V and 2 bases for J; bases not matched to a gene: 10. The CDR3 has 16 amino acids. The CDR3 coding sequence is TGTGCCAGCAGCTCAACCACCGACAGGGTACAAGAGACCCAGTACTTC. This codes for CASSSTTDRVQETQYF.

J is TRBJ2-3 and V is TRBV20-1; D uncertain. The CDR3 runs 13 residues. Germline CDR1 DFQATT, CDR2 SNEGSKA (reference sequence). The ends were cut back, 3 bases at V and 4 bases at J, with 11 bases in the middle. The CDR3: CSASKVNSDTQYF. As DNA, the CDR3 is TGCAGTGCTAGTAAAGTCAACTCAGATACGCAGTATTTT.

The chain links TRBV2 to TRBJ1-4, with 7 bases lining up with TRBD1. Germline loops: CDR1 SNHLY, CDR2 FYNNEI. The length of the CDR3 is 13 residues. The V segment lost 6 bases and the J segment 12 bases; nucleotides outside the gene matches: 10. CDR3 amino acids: CASRADRATELFF. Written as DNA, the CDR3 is TGTGCCAGCAGAGCCGACAGGGCAACGGAACTGTTTTTT. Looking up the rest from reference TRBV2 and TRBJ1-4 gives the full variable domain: EPEVTQTPSHQVTQMGQEVILRCVPISNHLYFYWYRQILGQKVEFLVSFYNNEISEKSEIFDDQFSVERPDGSNFTLKIRSTKLEDSAMYFCASRADRATELFFGSGTQLSVL.

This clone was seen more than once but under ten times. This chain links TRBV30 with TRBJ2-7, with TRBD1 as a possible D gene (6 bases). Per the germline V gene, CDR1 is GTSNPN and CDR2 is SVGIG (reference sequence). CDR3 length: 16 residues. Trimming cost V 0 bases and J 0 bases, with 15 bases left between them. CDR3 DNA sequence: TGTGCCTGGAGTGTCTTAGGACAGACAAACTCCTACGAGCAGTACTTC. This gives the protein CAWSVLGQTNSYEQYF. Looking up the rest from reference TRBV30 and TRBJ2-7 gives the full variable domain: SQTIHQWPATLVQPVGSPLSLECTVEGTSNPNLYWYRQAAGRGLQLLFYSVGIGQISSEVPQNLSASRPQDRQFILSSKKLLLSDSGFYLCAWSVLGQTNSYEQYFGPGTRLTVT.

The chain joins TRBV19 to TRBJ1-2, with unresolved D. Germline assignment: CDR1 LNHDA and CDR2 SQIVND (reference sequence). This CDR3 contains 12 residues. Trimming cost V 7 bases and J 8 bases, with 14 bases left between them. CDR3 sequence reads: CASKFGREGYTF. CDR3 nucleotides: TGTGCCAGTAAATTCGGGCGGGAAGGCTACACCTTC. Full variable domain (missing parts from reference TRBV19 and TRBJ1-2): DGGITQSPKYLFRKEGQNVTLSCEQNLNHDAMYWYRQDPGQGLRLIYYSQIVNDFQKGDIAEGYSVSREKKESFPLTVTSAQKNPTAFYLCASKFGREGYTFGSGTRLTVV.

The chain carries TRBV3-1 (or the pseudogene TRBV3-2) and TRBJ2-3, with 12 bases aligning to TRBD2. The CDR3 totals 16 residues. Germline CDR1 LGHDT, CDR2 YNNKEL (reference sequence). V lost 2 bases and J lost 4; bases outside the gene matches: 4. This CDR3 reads CASSQRTSGEADTQYF. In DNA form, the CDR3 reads TGTGCCAGCAGCCAAAGGACTAGCGGGGAGGCAGATACGCAGTATTTT.

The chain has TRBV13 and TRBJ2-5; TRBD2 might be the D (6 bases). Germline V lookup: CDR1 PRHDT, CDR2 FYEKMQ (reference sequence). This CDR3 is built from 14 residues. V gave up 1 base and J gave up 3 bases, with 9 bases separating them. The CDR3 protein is CASSLVGSKETQYF. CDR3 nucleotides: TGTGCCAGCAGCTTAGTCGGGAGCAAAGAGACCCAGTACTTC.

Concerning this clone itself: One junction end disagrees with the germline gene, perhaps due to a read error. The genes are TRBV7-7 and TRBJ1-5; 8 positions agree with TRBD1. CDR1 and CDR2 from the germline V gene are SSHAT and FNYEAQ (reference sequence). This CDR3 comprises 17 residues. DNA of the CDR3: TGTGCTAGCAGCTCTCCGGGACAGGACTATAGCAATCAGCCCCAGCATTTT. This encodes CASSSPGQDYSNQPQHF.

The CDR3 region has the DNA TGTGCCAGCAGCCCGGCTACAGGGGGGCCCTACGAGCAGTACTTC. Its protein is CASSPATGGPYEQYF. The chain links TRBV11-3 to TRBJ2-7; 8 nucleotides match TRBD1. The junction had 8 bases not matched to a gene; V was cut back by 5 bases and J by 2 bases. CDR1 and CDR2 (germline): SGHNT, YENEEA. The CDR3 runs to 15 residues.

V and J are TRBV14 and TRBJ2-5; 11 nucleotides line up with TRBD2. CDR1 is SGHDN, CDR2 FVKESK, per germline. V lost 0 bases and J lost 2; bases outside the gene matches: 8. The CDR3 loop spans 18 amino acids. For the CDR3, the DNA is TGTGCCAGCAGCCAAGATCACTTTCTAGCGGGAGGTCAAGAGACCCAGTACTTC. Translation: CASSQDHFLAGGQETQYF.

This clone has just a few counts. CDR3 residues: CASSSTGVSSGNTIYF. The CDR3 DNA is TGTGCCAGCAGTTCCACAGGGGTTTCCTCTGGAAACACCATATATTTT. The chain links TRBV28 to TRBJ1-3; 7 bases align to TRBD1. J was trimmed by 0 bases and V by 4 bases; bases with no gene match: 6. The CDR3 length is 16 residues. Germline V CDR1 and CDR2: MDHEN, SYDVKM. Full variable domain (rest looked up from reference TRBV28 and TRBJ1-3): DVKVTQSSRYLVKRTGEKVFLECVQDMDHENMFWYRQDPGLGLRLIYFSYDVKMKEKGDIPEGYSVSREKKERFSLILESASTNQTSMYLCASSSTGVSSGNTIYFGEGSWLTVV.

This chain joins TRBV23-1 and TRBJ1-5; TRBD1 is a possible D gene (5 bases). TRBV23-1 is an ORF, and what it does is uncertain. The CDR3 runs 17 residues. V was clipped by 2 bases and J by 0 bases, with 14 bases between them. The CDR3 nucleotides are TGCGCCAGCAGTCAAACCCATCAGGGATATAGCAATCAGCCCCAGCATTTT. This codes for CASSQTHQGYSNQPQHF.

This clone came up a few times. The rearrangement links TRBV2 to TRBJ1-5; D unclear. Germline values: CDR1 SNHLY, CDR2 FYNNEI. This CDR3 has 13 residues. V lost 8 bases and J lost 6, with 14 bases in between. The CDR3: CASGFGGSQPQHF. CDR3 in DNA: TGTGCCAGCGGCTTCGGAGGTAGTCAGCCCCAGCATTTT.

CDR3: CASSLVAGMNTEAFF. Written as DNA, the CDR3 is TGTGCCAGCAGCTTAGTGGCGGGGATGAACACTGAAGCTTTCTTT. This chain uses TRBV7-2 with TRBJ1-1, with D unclear. CDR3 size: 15 residues. Between the trimmed V and J ends, which lost 1 base and 0 bases, there was a span of 9 bases. CDR1 and CDR2 from the germline V gene are SGHTA and FQGNSA.

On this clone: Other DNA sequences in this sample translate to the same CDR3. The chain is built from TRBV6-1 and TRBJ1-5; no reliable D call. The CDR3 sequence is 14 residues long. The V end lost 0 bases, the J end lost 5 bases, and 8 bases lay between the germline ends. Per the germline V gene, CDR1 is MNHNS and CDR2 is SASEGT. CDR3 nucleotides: TGTGCCAGCAGTGAAGCTGGAGGGTATCAGCCCCAGCATTTT. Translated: CASSEAGGYQPQHF.

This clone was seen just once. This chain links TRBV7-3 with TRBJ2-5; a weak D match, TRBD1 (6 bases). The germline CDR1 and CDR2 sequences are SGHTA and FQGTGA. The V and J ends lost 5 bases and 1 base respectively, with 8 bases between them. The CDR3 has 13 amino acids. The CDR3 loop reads CASSRTAQETQYF. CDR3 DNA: TGTGCCAGCAGCCGGACAGCCCAAGAGACCCAGTACTTC.